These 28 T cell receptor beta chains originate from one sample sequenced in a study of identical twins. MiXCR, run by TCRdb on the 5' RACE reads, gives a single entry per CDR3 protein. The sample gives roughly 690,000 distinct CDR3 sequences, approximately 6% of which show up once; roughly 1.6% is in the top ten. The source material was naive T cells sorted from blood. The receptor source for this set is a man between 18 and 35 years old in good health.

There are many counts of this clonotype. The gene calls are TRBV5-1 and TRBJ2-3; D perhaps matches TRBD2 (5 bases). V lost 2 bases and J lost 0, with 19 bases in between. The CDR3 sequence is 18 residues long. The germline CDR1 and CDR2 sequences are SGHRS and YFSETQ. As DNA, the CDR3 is TGCGCCAGCAGCTTTAGCAGGTTTGGAACGGGGAGCACAGATACGCAGTATTTT. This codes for CASSFSRFGTGSTDTQYF. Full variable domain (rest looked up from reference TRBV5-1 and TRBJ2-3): KAGVTQTPRYLIKTRGQQVTLSCSPISGHRSVSWYQQTPGQGLQFLFEYFSETQRNKGNFPGRFSGRQFSNSRSEMNVSTLELGDSALYLCASSFSRFGTGSTDTQYFGPGTRLTVL.

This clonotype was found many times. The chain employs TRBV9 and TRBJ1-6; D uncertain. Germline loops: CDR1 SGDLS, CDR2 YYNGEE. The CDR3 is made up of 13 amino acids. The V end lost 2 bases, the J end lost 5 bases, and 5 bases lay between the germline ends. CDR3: CASSVSDNSPLHF. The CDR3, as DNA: TGTGCCAGCAGCGTTTCCGATAATTCACCCCTCCACTTT.

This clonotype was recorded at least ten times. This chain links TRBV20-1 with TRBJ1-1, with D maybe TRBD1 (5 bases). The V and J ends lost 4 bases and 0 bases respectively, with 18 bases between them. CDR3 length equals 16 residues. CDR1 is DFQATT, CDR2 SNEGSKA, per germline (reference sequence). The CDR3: CSAIIFGAFMNTEAFF. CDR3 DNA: TGCAGTGCTATAATTTTCGGGGCATTCATGAACACTGAAGCTTTCTTT.

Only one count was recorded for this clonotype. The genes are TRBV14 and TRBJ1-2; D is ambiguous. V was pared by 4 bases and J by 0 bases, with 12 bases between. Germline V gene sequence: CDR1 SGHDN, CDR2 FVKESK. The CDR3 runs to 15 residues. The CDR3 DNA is TGTGCCAGCAGCCCGGCCGGGCGGCCTAACTATGGCTACACCTTC. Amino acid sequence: CASSPAGRPNYGYTF.

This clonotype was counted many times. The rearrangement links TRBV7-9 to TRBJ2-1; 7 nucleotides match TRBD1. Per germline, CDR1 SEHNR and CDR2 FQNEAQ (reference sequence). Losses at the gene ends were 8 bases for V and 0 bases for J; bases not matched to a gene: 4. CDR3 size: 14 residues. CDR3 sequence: CASQGVSSYNEQFF. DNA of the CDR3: TGTGCCAGCCAGGGGGTTAGCTCCTACAATGAGCAGTTCTTC.

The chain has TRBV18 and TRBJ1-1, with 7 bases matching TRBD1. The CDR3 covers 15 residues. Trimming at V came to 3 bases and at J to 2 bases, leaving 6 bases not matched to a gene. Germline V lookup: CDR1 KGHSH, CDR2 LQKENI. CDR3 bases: TGTGCCAGCTCACCGCAGGGACAGTTAAACACTGAAGCTTTCTTT. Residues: CASSPQGQLNTEAFF.

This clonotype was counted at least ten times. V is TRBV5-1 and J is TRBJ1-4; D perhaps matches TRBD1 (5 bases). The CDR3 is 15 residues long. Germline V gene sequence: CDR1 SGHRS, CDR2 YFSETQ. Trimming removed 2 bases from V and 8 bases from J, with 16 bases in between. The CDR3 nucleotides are TGCGCCAGCAGCTTTGTGGGGGAGCGGAACGAAAAACTGTTTTTT. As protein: CASSFVGERNEKLFF.

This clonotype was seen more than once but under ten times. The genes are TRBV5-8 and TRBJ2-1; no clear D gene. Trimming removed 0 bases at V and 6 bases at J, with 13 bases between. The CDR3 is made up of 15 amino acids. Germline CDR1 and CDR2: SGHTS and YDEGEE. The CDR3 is CASSLVHEAINEQFF. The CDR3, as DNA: TGTGCCAGCAGCTTGGTCCATGAGGCGATCAATGAGCAGTTCTTC. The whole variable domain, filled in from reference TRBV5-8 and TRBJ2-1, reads EAGVTQSPTHLIKTRGQQATLRCSPISGHTSVYWYQQALGLGLQFLLWYDEGEERNRGNFPPRFSGRQFPNYSSELNVNALELEDSALYLCASSLVHEAINEQFFGPGTRLTVL.

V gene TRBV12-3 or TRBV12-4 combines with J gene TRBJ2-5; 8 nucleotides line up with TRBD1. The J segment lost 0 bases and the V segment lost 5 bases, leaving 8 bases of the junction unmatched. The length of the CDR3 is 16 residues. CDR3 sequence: CASSPRAGGNQETQYF. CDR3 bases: TGTGCCAGCAGTCCCAGGGCAGGGGGCAACCAAGAGACCCAGTACTTC.

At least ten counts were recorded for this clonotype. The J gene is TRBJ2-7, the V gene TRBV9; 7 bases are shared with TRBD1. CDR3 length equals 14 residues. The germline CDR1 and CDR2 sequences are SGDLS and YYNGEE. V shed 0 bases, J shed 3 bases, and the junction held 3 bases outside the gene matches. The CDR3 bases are TGTGCCAGCAGCGTAGCCGACAGGGTCTACGAGCAGTACTTC. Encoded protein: CASSVADRVYEQYF.

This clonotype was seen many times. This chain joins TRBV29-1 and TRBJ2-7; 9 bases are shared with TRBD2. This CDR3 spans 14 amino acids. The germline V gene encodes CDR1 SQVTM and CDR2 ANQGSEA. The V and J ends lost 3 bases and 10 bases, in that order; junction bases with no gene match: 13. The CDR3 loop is CSVEISGLASRQYF. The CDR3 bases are TGCAGCGTTGAGATTAGTGGACTAGCGTCGAGACAGTACTTC.

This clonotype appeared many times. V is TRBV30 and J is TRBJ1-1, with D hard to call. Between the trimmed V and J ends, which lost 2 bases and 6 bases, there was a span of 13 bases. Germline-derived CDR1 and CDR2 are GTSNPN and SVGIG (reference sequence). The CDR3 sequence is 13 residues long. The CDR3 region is CAWSIMGPAEAFF. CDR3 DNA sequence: TGTGCCTGGAGTATAATGGGTCCCGCTGAAGCTTTCTTT. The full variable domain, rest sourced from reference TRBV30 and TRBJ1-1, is SQTIHQWPATLVQPVGSPLSLECTVEGTSNPNLYWYRQAAGRGLQLLFYSVGIGQISSEVPQNLSASRPQDRQFILSSKKLLLSDSGFYLCAWSIMGPAEAFFGQGTRLTVV.

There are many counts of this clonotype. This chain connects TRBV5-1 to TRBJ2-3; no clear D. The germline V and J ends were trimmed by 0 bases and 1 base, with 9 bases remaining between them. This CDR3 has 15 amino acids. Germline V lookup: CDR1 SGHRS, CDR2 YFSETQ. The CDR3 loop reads CASSLDSGRTDTQYF. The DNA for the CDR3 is TGCGCCAGCAGCTTGGACTCCGGACGCACAGATACGCAGTATTTT.

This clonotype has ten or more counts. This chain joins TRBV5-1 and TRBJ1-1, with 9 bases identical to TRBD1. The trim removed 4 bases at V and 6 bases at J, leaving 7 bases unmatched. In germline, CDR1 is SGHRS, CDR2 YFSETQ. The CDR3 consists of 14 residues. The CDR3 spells CASSGQGRGAEAFF. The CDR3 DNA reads TGCGCCAGCAGCGGACAGGGGAGAGGGGCTGAAGCTTTCTTT.

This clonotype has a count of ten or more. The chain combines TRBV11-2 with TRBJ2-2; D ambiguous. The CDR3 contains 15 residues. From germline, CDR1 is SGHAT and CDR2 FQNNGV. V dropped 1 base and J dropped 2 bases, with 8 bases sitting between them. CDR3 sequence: CASSLARVNTGELFF. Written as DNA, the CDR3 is TGTGCCAGCAGCTTAGCACGGGTAAACACCGGGGAGCTGTTTTTT.

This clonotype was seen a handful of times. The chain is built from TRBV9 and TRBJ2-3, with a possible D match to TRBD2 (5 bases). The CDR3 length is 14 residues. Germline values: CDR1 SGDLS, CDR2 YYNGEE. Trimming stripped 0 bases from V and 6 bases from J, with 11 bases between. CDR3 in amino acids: CASSVGVSADTQYF. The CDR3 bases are TGTGCCAGCAGCGTAGGGGTTAGCGCGGATACGCAGTATTTT.

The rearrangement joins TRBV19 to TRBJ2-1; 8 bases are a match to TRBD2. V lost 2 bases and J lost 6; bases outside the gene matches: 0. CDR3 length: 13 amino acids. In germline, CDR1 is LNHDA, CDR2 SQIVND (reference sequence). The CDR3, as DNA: TGTGCCAGTAGTATACTAGCGGGCAATGAGCAGTTCTTC. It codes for CASSILAGNEQFF.

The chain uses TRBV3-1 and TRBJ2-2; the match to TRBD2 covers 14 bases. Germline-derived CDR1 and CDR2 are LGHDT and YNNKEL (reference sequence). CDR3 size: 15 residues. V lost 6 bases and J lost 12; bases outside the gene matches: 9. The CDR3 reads CASRTSGTSGRQLFF. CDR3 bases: TGTGCCAGCAGGACCTCCGGGACTAGCGGGAGACAGCTGTTTTTT.

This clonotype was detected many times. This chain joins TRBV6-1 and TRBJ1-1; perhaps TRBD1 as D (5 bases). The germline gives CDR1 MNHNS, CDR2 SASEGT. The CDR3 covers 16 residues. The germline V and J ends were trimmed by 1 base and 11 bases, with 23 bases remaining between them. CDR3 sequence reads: CASSEDRQLATLKAFF. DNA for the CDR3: TGTGCCAGCAGTGAAGACCGACAGTTGGCTACACTGAAGGCTTTCTTT.

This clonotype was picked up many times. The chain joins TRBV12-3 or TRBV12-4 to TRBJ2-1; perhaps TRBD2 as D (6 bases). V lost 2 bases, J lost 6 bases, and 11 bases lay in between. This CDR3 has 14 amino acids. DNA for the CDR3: TGTGCCAGCAGTTTAATTGGCGGGATCAATGAGCAGTTCTTC. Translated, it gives CASSLIGGINEQFF.

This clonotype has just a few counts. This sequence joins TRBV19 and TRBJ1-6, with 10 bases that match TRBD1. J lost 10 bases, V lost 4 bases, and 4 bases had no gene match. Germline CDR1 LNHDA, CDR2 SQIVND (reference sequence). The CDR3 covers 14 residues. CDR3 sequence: CASSTRDRGSPLHF. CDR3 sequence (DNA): TGTGCCAGTAGTACCCGGGACAGGGGATCACCCCTCCACTTT.

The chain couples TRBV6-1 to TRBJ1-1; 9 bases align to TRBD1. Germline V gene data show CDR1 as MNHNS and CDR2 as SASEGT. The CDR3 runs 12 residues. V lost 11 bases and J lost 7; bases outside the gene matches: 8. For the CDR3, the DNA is TGTGCCTGCTCCCGACAGGGGGGTGAAGCTTTCTTT. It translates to CACSRQGGEAFF.

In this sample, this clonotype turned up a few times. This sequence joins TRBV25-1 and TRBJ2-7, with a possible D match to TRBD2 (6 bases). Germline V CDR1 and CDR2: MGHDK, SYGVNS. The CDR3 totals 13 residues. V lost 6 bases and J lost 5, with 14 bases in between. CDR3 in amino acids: CASSAAGQDEQYF. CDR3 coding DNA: TGTGCCAGCAGCGCGGCGGGGCAGGACGAGCAGTACTTC.

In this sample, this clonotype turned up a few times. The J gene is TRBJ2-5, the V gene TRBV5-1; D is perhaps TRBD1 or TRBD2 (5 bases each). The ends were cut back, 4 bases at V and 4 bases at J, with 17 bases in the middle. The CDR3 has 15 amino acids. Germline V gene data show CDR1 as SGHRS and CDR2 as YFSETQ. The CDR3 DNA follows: TGCGCCAGCAGCCCTAATACCGGGACGGGAGAGACCCAGTACTTC. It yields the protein CASSPNTGTGETQYF. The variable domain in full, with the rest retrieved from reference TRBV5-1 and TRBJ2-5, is KAGVTQTPRYLIKTRGQQVTLSCSPISGHRSVSWYQQTPGQGLQFLFEYFSETQRNKGNFPGRFSGRQFSNSRSEMNVSTLELGDSALYLCASSPNTGTGETQYFGPGTRLLVL.

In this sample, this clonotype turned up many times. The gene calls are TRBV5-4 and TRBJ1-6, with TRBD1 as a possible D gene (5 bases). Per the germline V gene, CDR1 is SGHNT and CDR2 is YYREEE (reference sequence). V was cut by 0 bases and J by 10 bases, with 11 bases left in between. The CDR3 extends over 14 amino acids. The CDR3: CASSLEGTRSPLHF. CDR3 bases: TGTGCCAGCAGCTTGGAGGGGACGCGGTCACCCCTCCACTTT.

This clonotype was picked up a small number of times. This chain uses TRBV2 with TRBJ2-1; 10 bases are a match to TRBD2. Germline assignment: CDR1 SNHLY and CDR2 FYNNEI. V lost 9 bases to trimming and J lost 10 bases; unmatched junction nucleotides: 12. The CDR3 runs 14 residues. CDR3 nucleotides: TGTGCCAGTAAGCTAGCGGGAGTACGGAAAGAGCAGTTCTTC. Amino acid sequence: CASKLAGVRKEQFF.

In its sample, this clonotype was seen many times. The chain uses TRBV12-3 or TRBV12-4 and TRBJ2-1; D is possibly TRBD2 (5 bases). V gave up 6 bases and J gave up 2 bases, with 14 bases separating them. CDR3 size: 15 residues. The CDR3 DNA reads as TGTGCCAGCAGCCCCTATGCGGGTACCTACAATGAGCAGTTCTTC. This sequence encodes CASSPYAGTYNEQFF.

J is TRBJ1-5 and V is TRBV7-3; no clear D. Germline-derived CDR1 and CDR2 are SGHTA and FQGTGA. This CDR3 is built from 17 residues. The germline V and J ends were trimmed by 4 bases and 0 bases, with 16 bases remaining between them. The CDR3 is CASSSTPLRYSNQPQHF. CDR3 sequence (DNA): TGTGCCAGCAGCTCCACTCCACTCAGGTATAGCAATCAGCCCCAGCATTTT.